This paragraph covers one T cell receptor (beta chain) sequence. This clone's antigen is unknown. No base qualities exist here, and no much larger clone lies one base off it. The sample belongs to a study of cytomegalovirus exposure and HLA in healthy donors (dated by TCRdb to 2016 to 2017). Broadly, across the study: An earlier analysis of roughly 500 of the donors reported 250 to 300 Gb of sequence data and around 120 million unique TCR beta sequences obtained from some 200 million T cells. Among 300 to 500 genotyped donors of the cohort, an average of approximately 200,000 unique TCR beta nucleotide sequences was sequenced per donor, of which 15% to 20% were non-productive. Class I and class II HLA loci were covered by the typing at four-digit resolution. Besides the first cohort of some 670 subjects, a separate validation cohort made up of over 95 different subjects was used. Typing coverage varied by locus: roughly 629-640 donors for A, B, C, DRB1 and DQB1; some 520 for DQA1; nearly 610 for DPA1; roughly 450 for DPB1. An earlier analysis of around 640 of the donors used high-throughput TCR beta sequencing to judge whether each TCR beta V gene segment behaved as functional or pseudogenic. An early release that covered fewer than 750 HLA-typed donors contained approximately 290 gigabases of sequencing data and tens of millions of unique TCR sequences. The genetic ancestry cluster associated with self-reported Caucasian donors included about four fifths of the approximately 400 genotyped donors. High-throughput TCR immunosequencing, statistical association of individual TCRs with disease status, and machine learning were combined to predict cytomegalovirus infection status. Every discovery cohort repertoire had been produced on one sequencing platform. The study aimed to test whether cataloging public T cell receptors could reveal signatures of past pathogen exposure. In a later analysis, previously published TCR beta repertoires from fewer than 750 donors were re-analyzed and high-resolution HLA genotyping was added so that TCR occurrence patterns could be studied. Roughly five DR-DQ haplotypes were treated as single units for association and clustering because of strong linkage in the cohort. A later genetic analysis took genome-wide SNP genotypes for about three fifths of the 666 donors and used that subset as a discovery cohort. Rather than using new phenotypic data, the later analysis identified candidate immune exposures from TCR beta sequences and from how often those sequences occurred across donors. The T cell repertoires of 666 subjects were profiled by immunosequencing and related to cytomegalovirus serostatus. Donor age, sex, ethnicity and CMV serostatus were compiled together with the repertoire data. Overall results and qualifications from the work: The authors suggested that the approach could potentially be extended to other disease states and immunological phenotypes. In a later analysis, TCR association rates were found to vary across HLA loci, with the most associated TCRs seen for DRB1 alleles and the fewest for HLA-C alleles. Specific HLA alleles were associated with over 15,000 TCR beta sequences at a false discovery rate of 0.05 in a later analysis. A total of some 180 TCR beta chains were listed by the study as associated with cytomegalovirus. When HLA alleles, especially DR and DQ, strongly co-occurred, TCR associations were difficult to assign to individual alleles. Correlated functional status among segregating V segments might reflect linkage disequilibrium, but an unknown experimental factor could not be ruled out. Compared with the roughly 670-donor mean, donors in an Asian-associated ancestry cluster had fewer N-insertions in productive TCRs, according to a later genetic analysis. Across donors, most TCR sequences were observed very rarely, whereas some public TCRs were present in many individuals. In an earlier analysis of some 500 of the donors, most TCR beta V segments appeared in productive rearrangements about 87% or about 30% of the time, broadly matching IMGT annotations. A group of highly shared sequence variants was considered likely to be a technical artifact of the sequencing pipeline. HLA typing was unavailable for some donors at each locus, so association tests used only the typed subset. The classifier was reported to diagnose cytomegalovirus status with high specificity and sensitivity in both the original cohort and the validation cohort. The cohort was sequenced for TCR beta chains only, and without alpha or paired-chain data the features that could be detected were limited. According to a later analysis, most CMV-associated TCR beta chains appeared to be HLA-restricted, and the HLA associations seemed to be driven largely by CMV exposure. In a later analysis, HLA-associated TCR beta chains were found to be more clonally expanded and to have lower generation probabilities than equally common non-associated chains. A few of the identified cytomegalovirus-associated TCR beta chains were confirmed in vitro to be specific for cytomegalovirus antigens. V-gene and J-gene trimming of TCR beta chains was associated with a missense DCLRE1C variant in a later genetic analysis, and the association was replicated in an independent cohort. A further reported finding was that TCR beta sequences accurately predicted the HLA-A and HLA-B alleles for most subjects in the first cohort. The presence/absence analyses assumed that sequencing depth was roughly uniform across donors, and that assumption may not be true. Because counts were too low, under 20 rarely observed V segments, including chromosome 9 orphons, were left out of the earlier analysis of 500 to 750 of the donors. CMV serostatus was the only immune exposure information available for the cohort. In a later analysis, several top co-occurrence clusters were reported to appear linked to parvovirus B19, influenza, CMV and Epstein-Barr virus.

The cohort comprised around 700 healthy bone marrow donors. At the time of sampling, every cohort member was nominally healthy, though immune exposures that went unrecorded were likely present. The donor tested CMV seropositive and was one of the 289 seropositive cohort members. A peripheral blood sample was provided by each donor, and peripheral blood mononuclear cells were used for TCR beta sequencing. Genomic DNA extraction from the blood cell samples was performed with the Qiagen DNeasy Blood Extraction Kit. Library method: the immunoSEQ multiplex PCR assay. For the multiplex PCR, a mixture combining 60 forward primers for TCR Vbeta segments and 13 reverse primers for TCR Jbeta segments was used. The CDR3 region of rearranged TCR beta genes was amplified from genomic DNA by a multiplex PCR assay. The Illumina HiSeq System was used to sequence the amplified TCR beta libraries as 87-base-pair reads. Under the source paper's analysis protocol: In a later analysis, around 80 million unique TCR beta chains were counted across the roughly 700 repertoires, and roughly 9.9 million of these chains were shared by at least two donors. Raw reads were error-corrected and collapsed into unique sequences with a nearest-neighbor algorithm that merged closely related sequences to remove PCR and sequencing errors. Alignment of CDR3 sequences to IMGT reference sequences was used to assign V, D and J gene segments. Each retained sequence needed at least a six-nucleotide match to both a V gene segment and a J gene segment. A rearrangement was called productive if the CDR3 had no stop codons and remained in frame with V and J, and every other rearrangement was called non-productive. CDR3 was defined by IMGT convention, running from the second conserved V-encoded cysteine to the conserved J-encoded phenylalanine. In an earlier analysis of more than 550 of the donors, sequences lacking an unambiguous match to a single V gene segment were excluded. An earlier analysis of some 610 of the donors called V segments functional above 56.7% productive rearrangements and segregating when the between-donor standard deviation exceeded 5%. A statistical classification framework was developed to diagnose cytomegalovirus status using the catalog of TCR beta chain sequences. A later analysis assigned V and J genes by comparing TCR nucleotide sequences with IMGT/GENE-DB human TR gene sequences. A later analysis assigned CDR3 sequences and most-parsimonious VDJ recombination scenarios with the TCRdist pipeline. A later analysis defined each TCR beta chain by its CDR3 amino acid sequence plus V-gene family, and excluded reads lacking a unique V-gene family. To address suspected cross-contamination and a sequencing artifact, a later analysis removed 592 highly shared, low-generation-probability nucleotide sequences. A later analysis calculated a clonal expansion index for each public chain from normalized within-repertoire ranks of inferred template counts. Generation probabilities in a later analysis came from a VDJ recombination model fitted to out-of-frame rearrangements, and those results were checked against IGoR. A later analysis scored TCR-TCR, TCR-HLA and TCR-CMV co-occurrence with hypergeometric tests, applying a repertoire-size bias correction to TCR pairs. A later analysis estimated false discovery rates by permuting HLA or CMV assignments 20 times. In a later analysis, co-occurring TCRs were grouped using DBSCAN, with TCRdist sequence similarity added in when clustering inside HLA-allele-positive subsets. For co-occurrence clustering, repertoires with fewer than 30,000 or more than 120,000 public chains were excluded, along with roughly 5 repertoires with anomalous nucleotide sharing. Sourced from immuneACCESS, this table was stored by TCRdb with only in-frame sequences that have V and J called. A share of the clones is absent; for the studies checked, an unresolved V gene accounts for under half, and the remainder has no known explanation. V, J and clone size reflect that table, while D and trimming were determined from the DNA. The sample profile shows 75,000 to 90,000 clones; 85% of them were found once. The ten largest clones take up around 7% of the sample.

Sequenced input: PBMCs. This sequence was found in a man aged 35-49 years in good health and CMV-seropositive.

Here is the DNA: TGTGCCAGCAGCTCGAAACTCCTCCAGGGGAATGAGCAGTTCTTC. Translation gives CASSSKLLQGNEQFF. The chain is made from TRBV5-4 and TRBJ2-1; TRBD1 is possibly the D segment (6 matching bases). The CDR3 starts with the cysteine, ends with the phenylalanine, and has 15 residues. CDR3 DNA only is kept here, 45 bases in frame from base 1. V is pared back by 3 bases and J by 7 bases, with 17 bases lying between the germline termini. Per the germline V gene (reference sequence), SGHNT is the CDR1 and YYREEE is the CDR2. With all but the CDR3 taken from the reference TRBV5-4 and TRBJ2-1 genes, the full variable domain is: ETGVTQSPTHLIKTRGQQVTLRCSSQSGHNTVSWYQQALGQGPQFIFQYYREEENGRGNFPPRFSGLQFPNYSSELNVNALELDDSALYLCASSSKLLQGNEQFFGPGTRLTVL.